The 10 T cell receptor beta chains reported below all come from one sample, sequenced in a study of T cells in tumors after PD-1 blockade. Generated by immunoSEQ multiplex PCR, the TCRdb table keeps only in-frame clones and is missing some. The profile covers 34,000 or so clones, with 73% appearing a single time and around 43% taken by the ten largest. The sequencing used PBMCs, collected after anti-PD-1 treatment. These receptors were obtained from a human donor with basal cell carcinoma.

The chain couples TRBV7-3 to TRBJ2-5; 7 bases line up with TRBD1. With V trimmed by 3 bases and J by 5 bases, 3 bases remained unmatched. Germline V CDR1 and CDR2: SGHTA, FQGTGA. CDR3 length equals 13 residues. In DNA form, the CDR3 reads TGTGCCAGCAGCTTGGGACAGACGGAGACCCAGTACTTC. Translating gives CASSLGQTETQYF. The full variable domain, in which reference TRBV7-3 and TRBJ2-5 provide the parts outside the CDR3, is GAGVSQTPSNKVTEKGKYVELRCDPISGHTALYWYRQSLGQGPEFLIYFQGTGAADDSGLPNDRFFAVRPEGSVSTLKIQRTERGDSAVYLCASSLGQTETQYFGPGTRLLVL.

A few counts support this clone. The chain has TRBV6-2 or TRBV6-3 and TRBJ2-3; the D gene is possibly TRBD2 (6 bases). CDR3 length: 16 amino acids. Trimming pared 4 bases from V and 0 bases from J, leaving 14 bases between. CDR1 and CDR2 from the germline V gene are MNHEY and SVGEGT. The CDR3 coding sequence is TGTGCCAGCAGTTCCCCTGGAGGGTACAGCACAGATACGCAGTATTTT. This gives the protein CASSSPGGYSTDTQYF.

V is TRBV7-2 and J is TRBJ2-2; 14 positions agree with TRBD2. The CDR3 extends over 19 amino acids. The germline V gene has CDR1 SGHTA and CDR2 FQGNSA. The V gene end was trimmed by 3 bases and the J gene end by 3 bases; junction bases not matched to a gene: 9. The CDR3 is CASSFTSGTSGSHTGELFF. DNA of the CDR3: TGTGCCAGCAGCTTCACATCCGGGACTAGCGGGAGCCACACCGGGGAGCTGTTTTTT.

This chain joins TRBV29-1 and TRBJ2-2; perhaps TRBD1 as D (6 bases). V was trimmed by 1 base and J by 0 bases, leaving 6 bases between them. CDR3 length equals 14 residues. Germline V gene lookup returns CDR1 SQVTM and CDR2 ANQGSEA. CDR3 residues: CSVEAGANTGELFF. The CDR3 coding sequence is TGCAGCGTTGAAGCAGGGGCGAACACCGGGGAGCTGTTTTTT.

This clone has only a few counts. The chain combines TRBV7-9 with TRBJ2-5; TRBD2 agrees at 7 bases. The CDR3 is made up of 13 amino acids. Germline CDR1 and CDR2: SEHNR and FQNEAQ (reference sequence). V shed 4 bases and J 5 bases; nucleotides not matched to a gene: 4. This CDR3 reads CASSSTSEETQYF. The CDR3 bases are TGTGCCAGCAGCTCCACTAGCGAGGAGACCCAGTACTTC.

V and J are TRBV10-2 and TRBJ2-5; maybe TRBD2 (7 bases). The CDR3 covers 13 residues. Germline V gene sequence: CDR1 WSHSY, CDR2 SAAADI. Trimming removed 6 bases from V and 4 bases from J, with 12 bases in between. The CDR3 DNA sequence: TGCGCCAGCAGCCGGGGGGCAAGAGAGACCCAGTACTTC. Translating it yields CASSRGARETQYF.

V usage is TRBV7-2 and J usage is TRBJ2-5; TRBD2 matches 8 bases. The CDR3 is 15 amino acids. V shed 1 base, J shed 5 bases, and the junction held 6 bases outside the gene matches. Germline-derived CDR1 and CDR2 are SGHTA and FQGNSA. CDR3 DNA: TGTGCCAGCAGCTTAGAATTCGGGGGGGCGGAGACCCAGTACTTC. This codes for CASSLEFGGAETQYF.

V gene TRBV19 combines with J gene TRBJ1-5; D is ambiguous. The germline V gene has CDR1 LNHDA and CDR2 SQIVND (reference sequence). There are 13 residues in the CDR3. V dropped 2 bases and J dropped 5 bases, with 7 bases sitting between them. The CDR3 reads CASSISTDQPQHF. The CDR3 nucleotides read TGTGCCAGTAGTATATCAACAGATCAGCCCCAGCATTTT.

This chain connects TRBV7-8 to TRBJ1-4; D remains unclear. Trimming left V 3 bases short and J 2 bases short, with 13 bases between. CDR1 and CDR2 from the germline V gene are SGHVS and FQNEAQ. The CDR3 consists of 16 residues. The CDR3 bases are TGTGCCAGCAGCTTGATCGGGCGCCGGACTAATGAAAAACTGTTTTTT. Amino acid sequence: CASSLIGRRTNEKLFF. The entire variable domain, with the rest obtained from reference TRBV7-8 and TRBJ1-4, is as follows: GAGVSQSPRYKVAKRGQDVALRCDPISGHVSLFWYQQALGQGPEFLTYFQNEAQLDKSGLPSDRFFAERPEGSVSTLKIQRTQQEDSAVYLCASSLIGRRTNEKLFFGSGTQLSVL.

Here the CDR3 DNA reads TGTGCCAGCACCAGGGCGAACACTGAAGCTTTCTTT. Its translation: CASTRANTEAFF. The genes are TRBV6-6 and TRBJ1-1; possibly TRBD1 for D (5 bases). The CDR3 contains 12 residues. Germline V gene data show CDR1 as MNHNY and CDR2 as SVGAGI (reference sequence). Trimming shortened V by 7 bases and J by 1 base, and 7 bases separated the two germline ends.